The rows below give T cell receptor beta chains drawn from one sample of a study of T cell changes during pregnancy in multiple sclerosis. Libraries were prepared by immunoSEQ multiplex PCR; TCRdb keeps only in-frame clonotypes and omits some of them. This sample has about 55,000 clones, with 85% to 90% found just once. Source: CD4+ T cells from peripheral blood mononuclear cells, taken in the first trimester of pregnancy. Receptors were obtained from a female donor with multiple sclerosis, enrolled in a pregnancy study. Both conserved end residues are part of each CDR3. The order of the fields is clone size, D gene, J gene, V gene, CDR3 DNA, CDR3 protein. D genes are given only for firm matches. Size is omitted from some rows. Given values are once, few, many or a class for expanded clones.

>NA|NA|TRBJ2-1|TRBV9
TGTGCCAGCAGCGTCCGGGACAAGACCTACAATGAGCAGTTCTTC
CASSVRDKTYNEQFF
>NA|TRBD1|TRBJ2-7|TRBV30
TGTGCCTGGAGCTTGGGACAGGGGGGAACCTACGAGCAGTACTTC
CAWSLGQGGTYEQYF
>NA|TRBD2|TRBJ2-1|TRBV4-3
TGCGCCAGCAGCCAAAGCGGGGGTTACAATGAGCAGTTCTTC
CASSQSGGYNEQFF
>NA|NA|TRBJ2-2|TRBV19
TGTGCCAGTAGTTCGGCAGGGCGCACCGGGGAGCTGTTTTTT
CASSSAGRTGELFF
>NA|NA|TRBJ1-3|TRBV19
TGTGCCACCAGGGCGGAGTACACCATATATTTT
CATRAEYTIYF
>NA|NA|TRBJ2-2|TRBV7-9
TGTGCCAGCAGTCCGGGACATACGAACACCGGGGAGCTGTTTTTT
CASSPGHTNTGELFF
>few|NA|TRBJ1-2|TRBV20-1
TGCAGTGCTAGGCCCCGGGGGGACTACACCTTC
CSARPRGDYTF
>once|NA|TRBJ2-2|TRBV7-2
TGTGCCAGCAGCTTAGATTGGAGCCCCGGGGAGCTGTTTTTT
CASSLDWSPGELFF
>NA|NA|TRBJ1-6|TRBV7-2
TGTGCCAGCAGCCAGAGGAGCTCCTATAATTCACCCCTCCACTTT
CASSQRSSYNSPLHF
>NA|NA|TRBJ1-2|TRBV5-4
TGTGCCAGCAGCTTGGGATGGACTGGCTATGGCTACACCTTC
CASSLGWTGYGYTF
>once|NA|TRBJ2-4|TRBV2
TGTGCCAGCAGTGAATATTCAGGGCGGGCCAAAAACATTCAGTACTTC
CASSEYSGRAKNIQYF
>NA|TRBD1|TRBJ2-7|TRBV5-5
TGTGCCAGCAGCTGGTGGGACAGGTTGATATCCTACGAGCAGTACTTC
CASSWWDRLISYEQYF
>NA|TRBD1|TRBJ1-2|TRBV11-2
TGTGCCAGCAGCTTAGAAGAAGGGACAGAGTATGGCTACACCTTC
CASSLEEGTEYGYTF
>NA|NA|TRBJ1-2|TRBV28
TGTGCCAGCAGTTCAGGGTGGGACTATGGCTACACCTTC
CASSSGWDYGYTF
>NA|TRBD1|TRBJ2-1|TRBV7-8
TGTGCCAGCAGCTACCCCCTTAGACAGGGACCCTACAATGAGCAGTTCTTC
CASSYPLRQGPYNEQFF
>NA|TRBD1|TRBJ1-1|TRBV4-2
TGTGCCAGCAGCGAACGGGACAGAGTTAACACTGAAGCTTTCTTT
CASSERDRVNTEAFF
>NA|TRBD1|TRBJ2-7|TRBV30
TGTGCCTGGGGACGGACAGGCGCCTACGAGCAGTACTTC
CAWGRTGAYEQYF
>NA|TRBD1|TRBJ2-1|TRBV11-3
TGTGCCAGCAGCAGGGACAGAAGCTACAATGAGCAGTTCTTC
CASSRDRSYNEQFF
>NA|TRBD2|TRBJ2-1|TRBV19
TGTGCCAGTAGTATAGCGGGAGGGCCCGGCAATGAGCAGTTCTTC
CASSIAGGPGNEQFF
>once|NA|TRBJ1-5|TRBV18
TGTGCCAGCTCGCCTGGGGCAATTAATCAGCCCCAGCATTTT
CASSPGAINQPQHF
>NA|NA|TRBJ1-1|TRBV5-1
TGCGCCAGCAGCTTAGCAACAGGGTGGGACACTGAAGCTTTCTTT
CASSLATGWDTEAFF
>NA|NA|TRBJ1-4|TRBV30
TGTGCCTGGAGTGTCCAGGATGGAAAACTGTTTTTT
CAWSVQDGKLFF
>NA|TRBD1|TRBJ1-2|TRBV6-5
TGTGCCAGCAGTTACTCGGACAGGGGGATCTATGGCTACACCTTC
CASSYSDRGIYGYTF
>NA|TRBD1|TRBJ2-7|TRBV2
TGTGCCAGCAGCCCCGAGGTGGGGCAGAGGGGGCCTTACGAGCAGTACTTC
CASSPEVGQRGPYEQYF
>few|NA|TRBJ1-1|TRBV30
TGTGCCTGGAGTGTTGGGGGGAGTGGGGGCACTGAAGCTTTCTTT
CAWSVGGSGGTEAFF
>NA|NA|TRBJ1-4|TRBV28
TGTGCCAGCAGCCCTTTGCGCTATGAAAAACTGTTTTTT
CASSPLRYEKLFF
>few|NA|TRBJ2-7|TRBV15
TGTGCCACCAGCAGAGATCCGGGCGGGACTTACGAGCAGTACTTC
CATSRDPGGTYEQYF
>once|NA|TRBJ2-5|TRBV5-1
TGCGCCAGCAGCTTGGCAGGCCCGGAGACCCAGTACTTC
CASSLAGPETQYF
>NA|NA|TRBJ1-3|TRBV6-1
TGTGCCAGCAGTCCCGGGACACCCCGAAACACCATATATTTT
CASSPGTPRNTIYF
>few|TRBD1|TRBJ1-6|TRBV7-2
TGTGCCAGCAGCGACGGGACAGCATATTCACCCCTCCACTTT
CASSDGTAYSPLHF
>NA|NA|TRBJ1-3|TRBV6-1
TGTGCCAGCAGGGCGGCCTCTGGAAACACCATATATTTT
CASRAASGNTIYF
>NA|TRBD2|TRBJ2-3|TRBV27
TGTGCCAGCATCCGTCGAGCGGGAGCCATTAGCACAGATACGCAGTATTTT
CASIRRAGAISTDTQYF
>NA|TRBD2|TRBJ2-7|TRBV28
TGTGCCAGCAGTTTAAACCCCCTGCGGGGGGACCTCTACGAGCAGTACTTC
CASSLNPLRGDLYEQYF
>NA|NA|TRBJ1-6|TRBV28
TGTGCCAGCAGTTTACAGGCTGAACACTCACCCCTCCACTTT
CASSLQAEHSPLHF